This T cell receptor (beta chain) comes out of a study of cytomegalovirus exposure and HLA in healthy donors. Background on the study: As an earlier analysis found, around 200 million T cells yielded 95 million to 130 million unique TCR beta sequences.

This CDR3 contains 14 residues. The V gene end was trimmed by 4 bases and the J gene end by 1 base; junction bases not matched to a gene: 4. Germline CDR1 reads GTSNPN; CDR2 reads SVGIG (reference sequence). It was with 60 Vbeta and 13 Jbeta primers that the PCR ran. In the original workflow: The count from a later analysis was some 81 million unique TCR beta chains, around 11 million of them shared. Method: immunoSEQ multiplex PCR; TCRdb's copy keeps in-frame clones and lacks some. The V and J calls and clone size are taken from that table; D and trimming were inferred from the DNA. This table has over 120,000 clones, 80% to 85% appearing once. Study-level points and caveats: Altogether, 150 or so TCR beta chains were recorded as cytomegalovirus-associated. Near-uniform donor sequencing depth was presumed by presence/absence analyses.

The count of this clone is one. Its antigen is not known. This chain connects TRBV30 to TRBJ2-5, with 9 nucleotides matching TRBD2. This clonotype was sampled from a young woman in good health and CMV-seronegative. The sample consisted of PBMCs. The CDR3 here is CAWTVAGAQETQYF. CDR3 coding DNA: TGTGCCTGGACCGTAGCGGGGGCCCAAGAGACCCAGTACTTC.